This T cell receptor beta chain was identified during a study of T cell responses to AZD1222 COVID-19 vaccine. The wider study: Samples with a second dose at about 4 or about 12 weeks were pooled together. Findings and caveats of the study: Donor demographics were predominantly white British with a female majority; clonal diversity may be underestimated. CD4 TCRs associated with vaccination spanned spike, dominating at 160-218 and 743-854. Rises in breadth and depth of Spike-specific TCRs came after two AZD1222 doses.

About this clone itself: The antigen is unknown.

This CDR3 is built from 15 residues. Germline V gives CDR1 ENHRY, CDR2 SYGVKD. V was trimmed by 6 bases and J by 0 bases, leaving 12 bases between them. Sequencing was performed with immunoSEQ multiplex PCR; in TCRdb, only in-frame clones are kept and a portion is missing. The sample has tens of thousands of clones, about 90% seen once. The starting material was peripheral blood, obtained on day 0 of AZD1222 vaccination. The TCR sequence derives from an adult in good health. The V call is TRBV10-3, the J call TRBJ2-1, with D unclear. In nucleotides, the CDR3 is TGTGCCATCAGCGAGCGATTAGGCTCCTACAATGAGCAGTTCTTC. Its protein product is CAISERLGSYNEQFF.